These 24 T cell receptor beta chains originate from one sample sequenced in a study of graft-versus-host responses after intestinal transplantation. This table comes from immunoSEQ multiplex PCR, and its TCRdb copy is limited to in-frame clones, with some not included. The sample shows roughly 36,000 clones, roughly four fifths of them seen only once. The sample in question was PBMCs, obtained about 1,000 days after transplant. Receptor source: a human patient who received an intestinal transplant, so some T cells may come from the graft donor.

The rearrangement uses TRBV19 and TRBJ2-3; the D gene is possibly TRBD1 (5 bases). This CDR3 region has 15 residues. CDR1 is LNHDA, CDR2 SQIVND, per germline (reference sequence). V dropped 3 bases and J dropped 1 base, with 11 bases sitting between them. Here the CDR3 reads CASSIDSLRTDTQYF. The CDR3 region has the DNA TGTGCCAGTAGTATCGACAGTCTCCGCACAGATACGCAGTATTTT.

This clone has a single count. This rearrangement joins TRBV7-3 to TRBJ2-5; 11 bases agree with TRBD1. CDR1 is SGHTA, CDR2 FQGTGA, per germline. The CDR3 has 15 amino acids. With V trimmed by 5 bases and J by 4 bases, 6 bases remained unmatched. DNA for the CDR3: TGTGCCAGCAGCCCCTTGGGACAGGGGGGAGAGACCCAGTACTTC. Amino acid sequence: CASSPLGQGGETQYF. The whole variable domain, filled in from reference TRBV7-3 and TRBJ2-5, reads GAGVSQTPSNKVTEKGKYVELRCDPISGHTALYWYRQSLGQGPEFLIYFQGTGAADDSGLPNDRFFAVRPEGSVSTLKIQRTERGDSAVYLCASSPLGQGGETQYFGPGTRLLVL.

J is TRBJ2-1 and V is TRBV18; possible D gene TRBD1, 6 bases. The CDR3 consists of 15 residues. Germline CDR1 is KGHSH and CDR2 is LQKENI. V shed 2 bases and J shed 6 bases, with 14 bases lying between them. DNA of the CDR3: TGTGCCAGCTCACCAGGGTCAGGGGAAGGCAATGAGCAGTTCTTC. This translates into CASSPGSGEGNEQFF. The full variable domain, in which reference TRBV18 and TRBJ2-1 provide the parts outside the CDR3, is NAGVMQNPRHLVRRRGQEARLRCSPMKGHSHVYWYRQLPEEGLKFMVYLQKENIIDESGMPKERFSAEFPKEGPSILRIQQVVRGDSAAYFCASSPGSGEGNEQFFGPGTRLTVL.

The chain joins TRBV2 to TRBJ2-3; D might be TRBD2 (5 bases). CDR1 is SNHLY, CDR2 FYNNEI, per germline. This CDR3 spans 18 amino acids. With 2 bases removed from V and 2 bases from J, the gap between germline ends came to 20 bases. The chain's CDR3 is CASSEKRETGSSTDTQYF. In DNA form, the CDR3 reads TGTGCCAGCAGTGAAAAGAGGGAAACGGGGTCGTCCACAGATACGCAGTATTTT.

The V call is TRBV5-1, the J call TRBJ2-5; D is undetermined. V lost 0 bases and J 4 bases, leaving 7 bases between the germline ends. This CDR3 is built from 13 residues. CDR1 and CDR2 from the germline V gene are SGHRS and YFSETQ. The CDR3 DNA sequence: TGCGCCAGCAGCTTGGCCCAATCAGAGACCCAGTACTTC. This translates into CASSLAQSETQYF.

J is TRBJ1-1 and V is TRBV9; D ambiguous. Trimming removed 0 bases from V and 1 base from J, with 7 bases in between. CDR3 length: 14 residues. CDR1 SGDLS and CDR2 YYNGEE come from the germline V gene. The CDR3: CASSVEGENTEAFF. The CDR3 DNA reads as TGTGCCAGCAGCGTAGAAGGCGAGAACACTGAAGCTTTCTTT.

This clone has a single count. The CDR3 sequence is CASMTGREQYF. CDR3 nucleotides: TGTGCCAGCATGACGGGCCGCGAGCAGTACTTC. This chain links TRBV6-1 with TRBJ2-7; no reliable D call. CDR1 is MNHNS, CDR2 SASEGT, per germline. CDR3 size: 11 residues. The germline V and J ends were trimmed by 7 bases and 6 bases, with 10 bases remaining between them.

This chain links TRBV7-6 with TRBJ2-1; D not resolved. The CDR3 consists of 12 residues. Trimming removed 2 bases at V and 3 bases at J, with 2 bases between. The V gene's germline CDR1 is SGHVS and CDR2 FNYEAQ. Here the CDR3 reads CASSLSYNEQFF. Written as DNA, the CDR3 is TGTGCCAGCAGCTTAAGCTACAATGAGCAGTTCTTC.

CDR3 region: CASSLGPRGGTEAFF. The CDR3 coding sequence is TGTGCCAGCAGCTTAGGTCCCAGGGGGGGGACTGAAGCTTTCTTT. The V call is TRBV7-9, the J call TRBJ1-1, with 7 bases aligning to TRBD1. This CDR3 spans 15 amino acids. The ends lost 1 base at V and 5 bases at J; junction bases unmatched: 7. Germline V CDR1 and CDR2: SEHNR, FQNEAQ (reference sequence).

The rearrangement joins TRBV19 to TRBJ2-6; TRBD1 agrees at 11 bases. Looked up from germline, CDR1 is LNHDA and CDR2 is SQIVND (reference sequence). J gave up 4 bases and V 5 bases, and 4 bases lay outside the gene matches. The CDR3 is made up of 16 amino acids. This CDR3 is CASSGTGGTGANVLTF. The CDR3 DNA follows: TGTGCCAGTAGTGGGACAGGGGGTACGGGGGCCAACGTCCTGACTTTC.

The chain links TRBV30 to TRBJ1-2; TRBD1 matches at 12 bases. Germline V gene lookup returns CDR1 GTSNPN and CDR2 SVGIG (reference sequence). This CDR3 spans 13 amino acids. The J segment lost 3 bases and the V segment lost 5 bases, leaving 1 base of the junction unmatched. CDR3 in amino acids: CAWGTGGDYGYTF. CDR3 bases: TGTGCCTGGGGGACAGGGGGCGACTATGGCTACACCTTC.

For this clone: Germline is not matched at one junction end, which may reflect a read error. V gene TRBV7-7 combines with J gene TRBJ2-1; the match to TRBD1 covers 11 bases. Per the germline V gene, CDR1 is SSHAT and CDR2 is FNYEAQ (reference sequence). This CDR3 has 14 amino acids. CDR3 amino acids: CASSPDRGRNEQFF. The CDR3 coding sequence is TGTGCTAGCAGCCCGGACAGGGGGCGAAATGAGCAGTTCTTC.

The chain has TRBV4-2 and TRBJ2-3, with 15 bases lining up with TRBD2. V gave up 4 bases and J gave up 5 bases; unmatched junction bases: 7. Germline assignment: CDR1 LGHNA and CDR2 YNFKEQ. CDR3 length: 17 amino acids. The CDR3, as DNA: TGTGCCAGCAGCCTAGGACTAGCGGGAGGGCCGGGAGATACGCAGTATTTT. Protein product: CASSLGLAGGPGDTQYF.

The chain employs TRBV5-5 and TRBJ1-2; D remains ambiguous. The germline CDR1 and CDR2 sequences are SGHKS and YYEKEE (reference sequence). This CDR3 spans 12 amino acids. Trimming left V 6 bases short and J 4 bases short, with 10 bases between. The CDR3 loop is CASISGSYGYTF. The CDR3 DNA follows: TGTGCCAGCATCTCGGGTTCCTATGGCTACACCTTC.

V usage is TRBV28 and J usage is TRBJ1-1, with D tentatively TRBD1 (5 bases). V shed 6 bases and J shed 5 bases, with 10 bases lying between them. The CDR3 has 12 residues. The V gene's germline CDR1 is MDHEN and CDR2 SYDVKM. The CDR3 bases are TGTGCCAGCAGGTCCCAGGGTACTGAAGCTTTCTTT. It codes for CASRSQGTEAFF.

The rearrangement joins TRBV9 to TRBJ2-7; TRBD1 agrees at 10 bases. Trimming at V came to 4 bases and at J to 5 bases, leaving 9 bases not matched to a gene. The germline gives CDR1 SGDLS, CDR2 YYNGEE. There are 15 residues in the CDR3. Here the CDR3 DNA reads TGTGCCAGCAGCCCCCGGGGACAGGGGACCCACGAGCAGTACTTC. This gives the protein CASSPRGQGTHEQYF.

The chain carries TRBV11-2 and TRBJ2-3; 10 bases map to TRBD1. Germline V gene sequence: CDR1 SGHAT, CDR2 FQNNGV. J gave up 5 bases and V 3 bases, and 5 bases lay outside the gene matches. The CDR3 extends over 15 amino acids. This CDR3 is CASSLGQGYVDTQYF. In nucleotides, the CDR3 is TGTGCCAGCAGCTTGGGACAGGGGTATGTAGATACGCAGTATTTT. Looking up the rest from reference TRBV11-2 and TRBJ2-3 gives the full variable domain: EAGVAQSPRYKIIEKRQSVAFWCNPISGHATLYWYQQILGQGPKLLIQFQNNGVVDDSQLPKDRFSAERLKGVDSTLKIQPAKLEDSAVYLCASSLGQGYVDTQYFGPGTRLTVL.

The V call is TRBV28, the J call TRBJ2-1; either TRBD1 or TRBD2 may fit D (6 bases each). V was cut by 6 bases and J by 6 bases, with 12 bases left in between. The germline V gene has CDR1 MDHEN and CDR2 SYDVKM. CDR3 length: 13 residues. The CDR3 protein is CASRIRGPNEQFF. Here the CDR3 DNA reads TGTGCCAGCAGGATCCGGGGGCCCAATGAGCAGTTCTTC.

CDR3 protein: CASSQGREIVQPQHF. CDR3 nucleotide sequence: TGCGCCAGCAGCCAAGGACGAGAAATTGTCCAGCCCCAGCATTTT. The chain recombines TRBV4-1 with TRBJ1-5; no clear D. The CDR3 spans 15 residues. The V and J ends lost 1 base and 7 bases respectively, with 14 bases between them. Germline lookup yields CDR1 MGHRA and CDR2 YSYEKL.

The J gene is TRBJ1-5, the V gene TRBV6-1; 9 positions agree with TRBD1. CDR1 MNHNS and CDR2 SASEGT come from the germline V gene. The CDR3 extends over 15 amino acids. J lost 6 bases, V lost 5 bases, and 8 bases had no gene match. The CDR3 DNA sequence: TGTGCCAGCAGTTCGGACAGGGGAGGCGGTCAGCCCCAGCATTTT. As protein: CASSSDRGGGQPQHF.

This chain joins TRBV19 and TRBJ1-3; 9 nucleotides agree with TRBD1. V lost 10 bases, J lost 0 bases, and 4 bases stayed unmatched. Germline V CDR1 and CDR2: LNHDA, SQIVND (reference sequence). The CDR3 contains 14 residues. CDR3 loop: CATRQGDSGNTIYF. The CDR3 coding sequence is TGTGCCACTCGACAGGGGGACTCTGGAAACACCATATATTTT.

J is TRBJ1-3 and V is TRBV28, with TRBD1 as a possible D gene (6 bases). Germline V gene data show CDR1 as MDHEN and CDR2 as SYDVKM. The germline V and J ends were trimmed by 6 bases and 0 bases, with 15 bases remaining between them. The CDR3 is 16 amino acids. The CDR3 nucleotides read TGTGCCAGCAGCTATGGGGGGCGATCCTCTGGAAACACCATATATTTT. It specifies CASSYGGRSSGNTIYF.

The V and J genes are TRBV10-3 and TRBJ2-3; 9 positions match TRBD1. This CDR3 is built from 14 residues. CDR1 is ENHRY and CDR2 is SYGVKD in the germline V gene. The V segment lost 7 bases and the J segment 6 bases; nucleotides outside the gene matches: 8. The CDR3 spells CAITEGQGLDTQYF. CDR3 bases: TGTGCCATCACCGAGGGACAGGGCCTCGATACGCAGTATTTT.

The genes are TRBV19 and TRBJ1-2, with no clear D. CDR3 length: 11 residues. The V end lost 7 bases, the J end lost 2 bases, and 5 bases lay between the germline ends. Germline V gives CDR1 LNHDA, CDR2 SQIVND (reference sequence). The CDR3 DNA sequence: TGTGCCAGTACCTCCAACTATGGCTACACCTTC. Amino acid sequence: CASTSNYGYTF.